This is a list of T cell receptor beta chains from one sample in a study. TCRdb fed the RT-PCR reads into MiXCR, producing one record per CDR3 protein. The sample holds 650,000 to 800,000 distinct CDR3 sequences, 14% seen once. Sequenced material: memory CD4+ T cells from blood. The origin of the receptors is a female donor in good health, serving as a healthy control. Each CDR3 is given with its conserved first and last residue. D genes are given only for firm matches. Not every row has a clone size; where given, it reads once, few, many or a size class.

V gene: TRBV27
D gene: .
clone size: .
J gene: TRBJ1-4
CDR3 protein: CASRGTGGYNEKLFF
CDR3 DNA: TGTGCCAGCAGGGGGACGGGAGGATATAATGAAAAACTGTTTTTT

V gene: TRBV20-1
D gene: .
clone size: .
J gene: TRBJ2-1
CDR3 protein: CSARGRGQGSFNYNEQFF
CDR3 DNA: TGCAGTGCTAGAGGACGGGGTCAGGGGAGCTTCAACTACAATGAGCAGTTCTTC

V gene: TRBV20-1
D gene: .
clone size: few
J gene: TRBJ2-4
CDR3 protein: CSARDQSRKGIQYF
CDR3 DNA: TGCAGTGCTAGAGATCAAAGTCGCAAGGGCATTCAGTACTTC

V gene: TRBV5-1
D gene: .
clone size: few
J gene: TRBJ1-1
CDR3 protein: CASSWGDQNTEAFF
CDR3 DNA: TGCGCCAGCAGCTGGGGGGACCAGAACACTGAAGCTTTCTTT

V gene: TRBV20-1
D gene: .
clone size: few
J gene: TRBJ1-1
CDR3 protein: CSARVPDKNTEAFF
CDR3 DNA: TGCAGTGCTAGGGTCCCGGACAAGAACACTGAAGCTTTCTTT

V gene: TRBV29-1
D gene: TRBD1
clone size: many
J gene: TRBJ2-1
CDR3 protein: CSAARGQGAGVEQFF
CDR3 DNA: TGCAGCGCCGCCCGGGGACAGGGGGCCGGGGTTGAGCAGTTCTTC

V gene: TRBV7-2
D gene: .
clone size: .
J gene: TRBJ2-7
CDR3 protein: CASSLVGSAYEQYF
CDR3 DNA: TGTGCCAGCAGCTTAGTTGGTAGCGCTTACGAGCAGTACTTC

V gene: TRBV10-3
D gene: TRBD2
clone size: .
J gene: TRBJ2-1
CDR3 protein: CATRLAGENNEQFF
CDR3 DNA: TGTGCCACCAGACTAGCGGGAGAGAACAATGAGCAGTTCTTC

V gene: TRBV5-1
D gene: .
clone size: many
J gene: TRBJ1-1
CDR3 protein: CASSGAGTENTEAFF
CDR3 DNA: TGCGCCAGCAGCGGGGCTGGGACGGAGAACACTGAAGCTTTCTTT

V gene: TRBV6-5
D gene: TRBD1
clone size: many
J gene: TRBJ2-5
CDR3 protein: CASRQPGQGRETQYF
CDR3 DNA: TGTGCCAGCAGGCAACCGGGACAGGGGCGAGAGACCCAGTACTTC

V gene: TRBV6-5
D gene: .
clone size: many
J gene: TRBJ2-3
CDR3 protein: CASSQLVGTDTQYF
CDR3 DNA: TGTGCCAGCAGCCAACTAGTCGGCACAGATACGCAGTATTTT

V gene: TRBV12-3/TRBV12-4
D gene: TRBD2
clone size: few
J gene: TRBJ2-3
CDR3 protein: CASSFFLAGFTDTQYF
CDR3 DNA: TGTGCCAGCAGTTTCTTCCTAGCGGGGTTCACAGATACGCAGTATTTT

V gene: TRBV29-1
D gene: TRBD1
clone size: .
J gene: TRBJ2-7
CDR3 protein: CSAQGYNEQYF
CDR3 DNA: TGCAGCGCACAGGGGTACAACGAGCAGTACTTC

V gene: TRBV11-1
D gene: .
clone size: .
J gene: TRBJ2-3
CDR3 protein: CASSFDVSPDTQYF
CDR3 DNA: TGTGCCAGCAGCTTTGATGTGAGCCCAGATACGCAGTATTTT